This T cell receptor beta chain was captured by sequencing in a study of shared clonotypes between healthy human individuals. This CDR3 comprises 17 residues. After removal of 2 bases from V and 2 bases from J, the junction contained 6 bases not matched to a gene. Germline V gene data show CDR1 as SGHTA and CDR2 as FQGNSA. Deep was the level used in running the assay. The table came from immunoSEQ multiplex PCR; TCRdb's copy has only in-frame clones and leaves some out. The sample records some 1 million clones, 75% being singletons. The chain carries TRBV7-2 and TRBJ2-7, with TRBD2 identical over 13 bases. This TCR came from a young man in good health. What was sequenced was memory CD4+ T cells sorted from blood. Subset given: CD45RA-negative fraction. The chain's CDR3 is CASSLTGGTSGTYEQYF. CDR3 DNA: TGTGCCAGCAGCTTAACCGGAGGGACTAGCGGGACCTACGAGCAGTACTTC.